A selection of T cell receptor beta chains follows, all from one sample in a study of blood T cells in healthy people across ages. TCRdb fed the 5' RACE reads into MiXCR, producing one record per CDR3 protein. The table has around 1,000,000 distinct CDR3 sequences, 30% to 40% seen once. The sequencing input was blood. The source is a man between 18 and 29 years old in good health. CDR3s include the opening cysteine and the closing phenylalanine or tryptophan. D genes are given only for firm matches. Clone size is not always given. Where it is, it says once, few, many or a class for expanded clones.

j_call d_call v_call clone_size cdr3_aa cdr3_nt
TRBJ2-3 - TRBV2 - CASTVQRTDTQYF TGTGCCAGCACCGTTCAGCGCACAGATACGCAGTATTTT
TRBJ2-3 - TRBV4-3 few CASSQDWGGYTDTQYF TGCGCCAGTAGCCAAGATTGGGGGGGCTACACAGATACGCAGTATTTT
TRBJ1-4 - TRBV15 few CATSRPQGGGEKLFF TGTGCCACCAGCAGACCACAGGGAGGAGGGGAAAAATTGTTTTTT
TRBJ2-3 - TRBV20-1 - CSARVLARSTDTQYF TGCAGTGCTAGGGTGCTAGCCCGGAGCACAGATACGCAGTATTTT
TRBJ1-5 - TRBV12-3/TRBV12-4 few CASSAQTNQPQHF TGTGCCAGCAGTGCCCAGACTAATCAGCCCCAGCATTTT
TRBJ2-7 TRBD1 TRBV20-1 - CSALPDRSYEQYF TGCAGTGCTCTCCCGGACAGGTCCTACGAGCAGTACTTC
TRBJ2-7 TRBD2 TRBV6-2/TRBV6-3 - CASRGLAVPYNEQYF TGTGCCAGCAGGGGACTAGCAGTACCCTACAATGAGCAGTACTTC
TRBJ1-5 - TRBV29-1 many CSVGFKNQPQHF TGCAGCGTTGGTTTTAAAAATCAGCCCCAGCATTTT
TRBJ2-5 - TRBV7-2 - CASSLMRNEQYF TGTGCCAGCAGCTTAATGCGCAATGAGCAGTACTTC
TRBJ2-5 - TRBV2 - CASSDREYEEAQYF TGTGCCAGCAGTGACAGGGAATACGAAGAGGCCCAGTACTTC
TRBJ2-1 TRBD1 TRBV5-4 - CASSPQGVPNEQFF TGTGCCAGCAGCCCACAGGGGGTTCCCAATGAGCAGTTCTTC
TRBJ1-2 - TRBV29-1 - CSADFRDGSYGYTF TGCAGCGCCGACTTCCGGGACGGGTCCTATGGCTACACCTTC
TRBJ1-5 - TRBV6-4 - CASSQQWNQPQHF TGTGCCAGCAGTCAACAGTGGAATCAGCCCCAGCATTTT
TRBJ2-3 - TRBV24-1 many CATSDRLAGDSRDTQYF TGTGCCACCAGTGATCGGCTTGCGGGTGACTCCCGAGATACGCAGTATTTT
TRBJ2-3 - TRBV30 - CVATPGVDTQYF TGTGTCGCCACCCCAGGGGTAGATACGCAGTATTTT
TRBJ2-7 - TRBV13 - CASSADSTSYNEQYF TGTGCCAGCAGCGCGGACAGCACCTCCTACAATGAGCAGTACTTC
TRBJ1-4 TRBD1 TRBV5-1 many CASSHRGVNEKLFF TGCGCCAGCAGCCACAGGGGAGTGAATGAAAAACTGTTTTTT
TRBJ1-1 - TRBV7-8 - CASSVPNTEAFF TGTGCCAGCAGCGTTCCGAACACTGAAGCTTTCTTT
TRBJ1-5 TRBD1 TRBV7-2 few CASSLMDREHQPQHF TGTGCCAGCAGCTTAATGGACAGGGAGCATCAGCCCCAGCATTTT
TRBJ2-1 - TRBV11-2 - CASSLEGGPGHEQFF TGTGCCAGCAGCTTAGAGGGGGGGCCGGGACATGAGCAGTTCTTC
TRBJ1-5 TRBD1 TRBV7-2 - CASSQRRQGADQPQHF TGTGCCAGCAGCCAGAGAAGACAGGGGGCAGATCAGCCCCAGCATTTT
TRBJ2-3 - TRBV9 - CASTGITSTDTQYF TGTGCCAGCACCGGGATTACTAGCACAGATACGCAGTATTTT
TRBJ2-3 - TRBV11-3 many CASSPRGGVADTQYF TGTGCCAGCAGCCCCAGAGGCGGGGTAGCAGATACGCAGTATTTT
TRBJ2-7 - TRBV12-3/TRBV12-4 few CASSLWARSYEQYF TGTGCCAGCAGTTTATGGGCCCGCTCCTACGAGCAGTACTTC
TRBJ1-2 TRBD1 TRBV6-5 - CASSYSRLPGQGYGYTF TGTGCCAGCAGTTACTCCCGTCTCCCGGGACAGGGCTATGGCTACACCTTC
TRBJ1-1 TRBD1 TRBV12-3/TRBV12-4 few CASSLRGGNSEAFF TGTGCCAGCAGTTTGAGAGGGGGCAATAGTGAAGCTTTCTTT
TRBJ1-1 - TRBV3-1 - CASSTSGTRFCEAFF TGTGCCAGCAGCACCTCCGGGACAAGATTTTGTGAAGCTTTCTTT
TRBJ2-7 TRBD2 TRBV2 few CASRNASGVAYEQYF TGTGCCAGCAGGAATGCTAGCGGGGTCGCCTACGAGCAGTACTTC
TRBJ1-1 - TRBV29-1 - CSVVLGTEAFF TGCAGCGTCGTTTTGGGCACTGAAGCTTTCTTT
TRBJ2-2 - TRBV7-3 - CASSVYGEANGELFF TGTGCCAGCAGCGTCTACGGGGAGGCAAACGGGGAGCTGTTTTTT
TRBJ1-2 - TRBV6-2/TRBV6-3 - CATTYNGYTF TGTGCCACCACATATAACGGCTACACCTTC
TRBJ2-1 - TRBV5-1 - CASSFGGAEVGEQFF TGCGCCAGCAGCTTTGGCGGGGCCGAGGTCGGTGAGCAGTTCTTC
TRBJ2-5 - TRBV7-6 - CASSLDLYQETQYF TGTGCCAGCAGCTTAGACTTGTACCAAGAGACCCAGTACTTC
TRBJ2-7 TRBD1 TRBV13 few CASSTRDSHYEQYF TGTGCCAGCAGCACTCGGGACAGCCACTACGAGCAGTACTTC
TRBJ2-1 TRBD2 TRBV10-3 few CAISEGGVEQFF TGTGCCATCAGTGAGGGGGGGGTTGAGCAGTTCTTC
TRBJ2-1 - TRBV28 - CASSFSLGSDYEQFF TGTGCCAGCAGTTTCTCGCTCGGGTCCGACTACGAGCAGTTCTTC